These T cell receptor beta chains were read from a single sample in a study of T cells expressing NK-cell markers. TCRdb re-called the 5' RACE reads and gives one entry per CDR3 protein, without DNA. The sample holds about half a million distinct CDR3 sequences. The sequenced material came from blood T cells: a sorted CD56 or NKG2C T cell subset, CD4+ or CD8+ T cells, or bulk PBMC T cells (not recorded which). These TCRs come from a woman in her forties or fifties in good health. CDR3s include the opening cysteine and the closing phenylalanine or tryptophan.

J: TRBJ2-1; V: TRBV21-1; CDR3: CASSQTSGSFAEQFF
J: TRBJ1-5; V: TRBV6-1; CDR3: CASSESWSPNQPQHF
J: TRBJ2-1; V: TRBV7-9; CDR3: CASSLIRTTYNEQFF
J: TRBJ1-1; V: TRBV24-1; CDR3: CATSEAGTEAFF
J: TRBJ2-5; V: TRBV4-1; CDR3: CASSRGTSGKETQYF
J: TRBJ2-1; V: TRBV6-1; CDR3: CAATGTVPNEQFF
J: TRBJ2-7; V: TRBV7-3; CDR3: CASSLTWTSGRYEQYF
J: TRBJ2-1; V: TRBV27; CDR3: CASSLETGWEQFF
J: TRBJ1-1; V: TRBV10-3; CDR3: CATTTWDRMNTEAFF
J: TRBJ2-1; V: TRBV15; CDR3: CATSRFPEANYNEQFF
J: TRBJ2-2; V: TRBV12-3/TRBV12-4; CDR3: CASTLRTALTSGRRGELFF
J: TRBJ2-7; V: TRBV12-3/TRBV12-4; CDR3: CASSYDSYEQYF
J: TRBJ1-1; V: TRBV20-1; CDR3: CSAGRMDFHTEAFF
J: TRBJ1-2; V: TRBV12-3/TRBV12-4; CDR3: CASRSTGTGGLGGYTF